Below, 10 T cell receptor beta chains from the same sample are listed, as sequenced in a study of PD-L1 blockade in urothelial cancer. Time point here: pretreatment peripheral blood. The table came from immunoSEQ multiplex PCR; TCRdb's copy has only in-frame clones and leaves some out. The table shows 35,000 to 45,000 clones, with more than 85% occurring only once. The specimen was PBMCs, collected around atezolizumab (anti-PD-L1) treatment. The origin of the receptors is a woman aged 60-75 years with urothelial cancer.

This chain links TRBV25-1 with TRBJ2-3, with 10 bases fitting TRBD2. The CDR3 runs 15 residues. The germline V gene encodes CDR1 MGHDK and CDR2 SYGVNS. Trimming removed 6 bases from V and 3 bases from J; junction bases left unmatched: 6. The CDR3, as DNA: TGTGCCAGCAGGGAAGCGGGAGGGCCGACAGATACGCAGTATTTT. Residues: CASREAGGPTDTQYF.

This clone was seen just once. CDR3 loop: CASSWGVSTGELFF. CDR3 bases: TGTGCCAGCAGTTGGGGAGTAAGCACCGGGGAGCTGTTTTTT. This chain joins TRBV28 and TRBJ2-2, with a possible D match to TRBD2 (5 bases). The germline V and J ends were trimmed by 4 bases and 4 bases, with 10 bases remaining between them. The CDR3 totals 14 residues. Germline values: CDR1 MDHEN, CDR2 SYDVKM.

This clone was detected only once. The CDR3: CASALSGRGNTEAFF. CDR3 sequence (DNA): TGTGCTAGTGCCCTTAGCGGTCGGGGGAACACTGAAGCTTTCTTT. The rearrangement uses TRBV12-5 and TRBJ1-1; no clear D. The V end was cut by 7 bases, the J end by 1 base, with 16 bases between. Germline assignment: CDR1 LGHNT and CDR2 FRNRAP. CDR3 length: 15 residues.

The chain links TRBV6-5 to TRBJ1-1, with D unresolved. Per germline, CDR1 MNHEY and CDR2 SVGAGI. This CDR3 has 16 amino acids. Trimming took 0 bases from V and 1 from J, leaving 12 bases between them. The CDR3 spells CASSYSAARGNTEAFF. CDR3 in DNA: TGTGCCAGCAGTTACTCGGCCGCTCGGGGGAACACTGAAGCTTTCTTT.

The rearrangement uses TRBV5-1 and TRBJ1-1; 8 bases map to TRBD1. The V gene end was trimmed by 2 bases and the J gene end by 3 bases; junction bases not matched to a gene: 18. Germline-derived CDR1 and CDR2 are SGHRS and YFSETQ. The CDR3 runs to 19 residues. The CDR3 loop is CASSFIGQGFMRGDTEAFF. Written as DNA, the CDR3 is TGCGCCAGCAGCTTTATTGGACAGGGTTTTATGCGTGGGGACACTGAAGCTTTCTTT.

This clone has a single count. CDR3 bases: TGTGCCAGCAGCGCGGGACAGGGGATGAATCAGCCCCAGCATTTT. The encoded protein is CASSAGQGMNQPQHF. V usage is TRBV2 and J usage is TRBJ1-5; the match to TRBD1 covers 10 bases. Germline-derived CDR1 and CDR2 are SNHLY and FYNNEI. The CDR3 length is 15 residues. V gave up 6 bases and J gave up 4 bases; unmatched junction bases: 6.

V and J are TRBV5-1 and TRBJ2-7; 9 bases are a match to TRBD2. Germline CDR1 and CDR2: SGHRS and YFSETQ. V shed 0 bases and J 0 bases; nucleotides not matched to a gene: 4. The CDR3 is made up of 16 amino acids. The CDR3 spells CASSLAASGTSYEQYF. The CDR3 DNA reads as TGCGCCAGCAGCTTGGCGGCTAGCGGGACCTCCTACGAGCAGTACTTC.

The chain is built from TRBV28 and TRBJ1-2, with D possibly matching TRBD1 (6 bases). Between the trimmed V and J ends, which lost 3 bases and 0 bases, there was a span of 11 bases. This CDR3 has 15 residues. Germline values: CDR1 MDHEN, CDR2 SYDVKM. The CDR3 loop reads CASSFARGANYGYTF. Written as DNA, the CDR3 is TGTGCCAGCAGTTTCGCCAGGGGTGCTAACTATGGCTACACCTTC.

The chain has TRBV19 and TRBJ2-5; D is uncertain. Germline V gene data show CDR1 as LNHDA and CDR2 as SQIVND (reference sequence). The length of the CDR3 is 14 residues. The V end lost 6 bases, the J end lost 6 bases, and 17 bases lay between the germline ends. Here the CDR3 reads CASRSGGTTQTQYF. In nucleotides, the CDR3 is TGTGCCAGTAGGTCTGGCGGCACGACCCAGACCCAGTACTTC.

The chain has TRBV2 and TRBJ2-5, with D unclear. The CDR3 is 13 amino acids. Trimming removed 4 bases at V and 5 bases at J, with 11 bases between. Looked up from germline, CDR1 is SNHLY and CDR2 is FYNNEI. The CDR3 DNA sequence: TGTGCCAGCAGTGTCCAAACCCGGGAGACCCAGTACTTC. This sequence encodes CASSVQTRETQYF.